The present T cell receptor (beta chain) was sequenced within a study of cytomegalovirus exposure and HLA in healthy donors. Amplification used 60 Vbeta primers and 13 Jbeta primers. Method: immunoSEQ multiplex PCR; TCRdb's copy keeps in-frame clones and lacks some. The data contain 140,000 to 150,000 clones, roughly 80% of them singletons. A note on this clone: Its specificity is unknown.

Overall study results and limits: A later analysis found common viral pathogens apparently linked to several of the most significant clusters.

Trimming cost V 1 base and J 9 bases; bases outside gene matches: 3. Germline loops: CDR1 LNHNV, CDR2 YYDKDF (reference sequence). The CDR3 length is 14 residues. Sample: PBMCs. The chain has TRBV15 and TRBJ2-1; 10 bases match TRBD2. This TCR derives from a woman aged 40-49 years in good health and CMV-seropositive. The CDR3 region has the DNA TGTGCCACCAGCAGAGTACTAGCGGGGACTGAGCAGTTCTTC. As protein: CATSRVLAGTEQFF.